Listed below are T cell receptor beta chains from one sample, sequenced in a study of CD8+CD57+ T cells in acquired aplastic anemia. One entry per CDR3 protein results from TCRdb running MiXCR on the reads. The profile shows approximately 300,000 distinct CDR3 sequences, approximately 60% of them singletons. What was sequenced was sorted CD4+, CD8+, or CD8+CD57+ T cells (not recorded which) from PBMCs. Source of these receptors: a human donor with aplastic anemia. Both conserved end residues are part of each CDR3. D genes are given only for firm matches. Some rows have no size entry. The others give once, few or many, or a class for an expanded clone.

abundance,d_gene,v_gene,j_gene,CDR3aa,CDR3nt
NA,NA,TRBV29-1,TRBJ2-1,CSVEVPGSNEQFF,TGCAGCGTTGAAGTCCCGGGCTCCAATGAGCAGTTCTTC
once,NA,TRBV20-1,TRBJ1-6,CSAIVAGAGSYNSPLHF,TGCAGTGCCATAGTGGCGGGGGCCGGATCCTATAATTCACCCCTCCACTTT
many,TRBD2,TRBV2,TRBJ2-7,CASSEALAGGGEQYF,TGTGCCAGCAGTGAGGCCCTAGCGGGAGGCGGGGAGCAGTACTTC
NA,NA,TRBV7-9,TRBJ2-1,CASSLRRAGGEQFF,TGTGCCAGCAGCTTAAGGCGGGCCGGGGGTGAGCAGTTCTTC
many,TRBD1,TRBV6-1,TRBJ1-6,CASSEKGTDYNSPLHF,TGTGCCAGCAGTGAAAAGGGGACAGACTATAATTCACCCCTCCACTTT
NA,NA,TRBV19,TRBJ1-1,CASTGGFVNTEAFF,TGTGCCAGTACGGGGGGGTTCGTGAACACTGAAGCTTTCTTT
NA,TRBD2,TRBV5-1,TRBJ2-7,CASRRGGTDPYGQYF,TGCGCCAGCAGGCGGGGGGGGACTGACCCCTACGGGCAGTACTTC
NA,NA,TRBV4-1,TRBJ1-6,CASSQERRTVYSPLHF,TGCGCCAGCAGCCAAGAGAGGAGGACGGTTTATTCACCCCTCCACTTT
NA,NA,TRBV19,TRBJ2-2,CASSIDGQGELFF,TGTGCCAGTAGTATAGACGGTCAGGGGGAGCTGTTTTTT
NA,TRBD2,TRBV7-6,TRBJ2-7,CASSLDSSGRVYEQYF,TGTGCCAGCAGCTTAGATTCTAGCGGGAGGGTTTACGAGCAGTACTTC
many,NA,TRBV5-1,TRBJ1-2,CASSLGSGNYGYTF,TGCGCCAGCAGCTTGGGTTCCGGAAACTATGGCTACACCTTC
NA,NA,TRBV10-3,TRBJ2-7,CAISEAGGTYEQYF,TGTGCCATCAGTGAAGCAGGGGGGACCTACGAGCAGTACTTC
NA,TRBD2,TRBV15,TRBJ2-7,CATSSGTSDYEQYF,TGTGCCACCAGCAGCGGGACTAGCGACTACGAGCAGTACTTC
many,NA,TRBV11-1,TRBJ2-3,CASSRLEGTDTQYF,TGTGCCAGCAGCCGACTAGAGGGTACAGATACGCAGTATTTT
NA,NA,TRBV29-1,TRBJ1-5,CSVADSSNQPQHF,TGCAGCGTTGCGGACAGTAGCAATCAGCCCCAGCATTTT
NA,NA,TRBV19,TRBJ1-6,CASSISEGWGSPLHF,TGTGCCAGTAGCATATCGGAGGGTTGGGGATCACCCCTCCACTTT
many,TRBD1,TRBV15,TRBJ1-2,CATSPRDRGLGYTF,TGTGCCACCAGTCCCCGGGACAGGGGGCTTGGCTACACCTTC
few,TRBD1,TRBV29-1,TRBJ2-3,CSVEPRTGDTQYF,TGCAGCGTTGAGCCCAGGACAGGAGATACGCAGTATTTT
many,NA,TRBV7-3,TRBJ2-7,CASTYEQYF,TGTGCCAGCACTTACGAGCAGTACTTC
NA,NA,TRBV20-1,TRBJ1-1,CSARGGVNTEAFF,TGCAGTGCTCGGGGAGGGGTGAACACTGAAGCTTTCTTT
NA,TRBD2,TRBV7-9,TRBJ2-5,CASSLTGTSGSAQYF,TGTGCCAGCAGTTTGACAGGGACTAGCGGGAGCGCCCAGTACTTC
many,TRBD2,TRBV6-6,TRBJ2-3,CASSRGLAGTDTQYF,TGTGCCAGCAGCAGAGGACTAGCGGGCACAGATACGCAGTATTTT
many,NA,TRBV7-2,TRBJ2-6,CASSSMGSGANVLTF,TGTGCCAGCAGCTCGATGGGCTCTGGGGCCAACGTCCTGACTTTC
NA,NA,TRBV20-1,TRBJ1-4,CSARPGCEKLFF,TGCAGTGCTAGACCTGGCTGTGAAAAACTGTTTTTT
NA,TRBD1,TRBV2,TRBJ1-6,CASSTGTVGNSPLHF,TGTGCCAGCAGCACCGGGACAGTCGGTAATTCACCCCTCCACTTT
NA,NA,TRBV6-1,TRBJ2-5,CASIAETQYF,TGTGCCAGCATTGCCGAGACCCAGTACTTC
NA,TRBD1,TRBV5-1,TRBJ1-1,CASSQNTRQGNTEAFF,TGCGCCAGCAGCCAAAATACAAGACAGGGAAACACTGAAGCTTTCTTT
NA,NA,TRBV7-8,TRBJ2-3,CASSLAVGGMSTDTQYF,TGTGCCAGCAGCTTAGCGGTGGGGGGCATGTCCACAGATACGCAGTATTTT
NA,NA,TRBV24-1,TRBJ1-5,CAAGTDQPQHF,TGTGCCGCGGGGACTGATCAGCCCCAGCATTTT
NA,NA,TRBV25-1,TRBJ1-2,CASSESRGSNEGYTF,TGTGCCAGCAGTGAATCCAGGGGCAGTAACGAAGGCTACACCTTC
NA,NA,TRBV6-5,TRBJ1-1,CASSNTQGLNTEAFF,TGTGCCAGCAGTAACACGCAGGGATTGAACACTGAAGCTTTCTTT
NA,TRBD2,TRBV24-1,TRBJ2-7,CATSATSGVTQEQYF,TGTGCCACCAGTGCGACTAGCGGGGTAACACAGGAGCAGTACTTC
many,NA,TRBV9,TRBJ1-1,CASSVGFSGTEAFF,TGTGCCAGCAGCGTAGGATTCTCGGGCACTGAAGCTTTCTTT
NA,TRBD1,TRBV19,TRBJ1-1,CASSIGQGAGNTEAFF,TGTGCCAGTAGTATCGGACAGGGGGCCGGGAACACTGAAGCTTTCTTT
NA,NA,TRBV7-2,TRBJ1-2,CASSSLFGTNYGYTF,TGTGCCAGCAGCTCCCTTTTCGGGACAAACTATGGCTACACCTTC
NA,NA,TRBV20-1,TRBJ1-6,CSARIGGEGSNSPLHF,TGCAGTGCTAGAATCGGCGGGGAAGGTTCGAATTCACCCCTCCACTTT
NA,NA,TRBV19,TRBJ2-3,CASSYYTGADTQYF,TGTGCCAGCAGTTACTATACGGGAGCAGATACGCAGTATTTT
NA,TRBD2,TRBV7-6,TRBJ2-3,CASSSIAGGMTDTQYF,TGTGCCAGCAGCTCTATAGCGGGAGGGATGACAGATACGCAGTATTTT
many,TRBD1,TRBV6-1,TRBJ1-3,CASQRKQGFGATGNTIYF,TGTGCCAGCCAGAGAAAACAGGGGTTTGGTGCCACTGGAAACACCATATATTTT
many,TRBD2,TRBV4-1,TRBJ2-5,CASSQVGLAGETQYF,TGCGCCAGCAGCCAAGTTGGGCTAGCGGGGGAGACCCAGTACTTC
NA,TRBD2,TRBV20-1,TRBJ2-1,CSARALAGLNEQFF,TGCAGTGCTCGAGCCCTAGCGGGCCTCAATGAGCAGTTCTTC
NA,TRBD2,TRBV7-9,TRBJ2-7,CASSLRTSGGYEQYF,TGTGCCAGCAGCTTAAGGACTAGCGGGGGGTACGAGCAGTACTTC